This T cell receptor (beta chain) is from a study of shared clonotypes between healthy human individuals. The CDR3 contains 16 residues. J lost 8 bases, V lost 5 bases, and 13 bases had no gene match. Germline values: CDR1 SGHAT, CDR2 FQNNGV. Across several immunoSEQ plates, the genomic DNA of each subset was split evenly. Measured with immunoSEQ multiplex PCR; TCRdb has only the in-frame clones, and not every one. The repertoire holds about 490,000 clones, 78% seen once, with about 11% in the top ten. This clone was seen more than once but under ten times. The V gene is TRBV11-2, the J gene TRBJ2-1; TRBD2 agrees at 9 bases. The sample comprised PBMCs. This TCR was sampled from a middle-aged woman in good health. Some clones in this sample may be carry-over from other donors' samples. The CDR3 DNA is TGTGCCAGCAGCCCACGTGGGCTAGCGGGAAACTATGAGCAGTTCTTC. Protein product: CASSPRGLAGNYEQFF.